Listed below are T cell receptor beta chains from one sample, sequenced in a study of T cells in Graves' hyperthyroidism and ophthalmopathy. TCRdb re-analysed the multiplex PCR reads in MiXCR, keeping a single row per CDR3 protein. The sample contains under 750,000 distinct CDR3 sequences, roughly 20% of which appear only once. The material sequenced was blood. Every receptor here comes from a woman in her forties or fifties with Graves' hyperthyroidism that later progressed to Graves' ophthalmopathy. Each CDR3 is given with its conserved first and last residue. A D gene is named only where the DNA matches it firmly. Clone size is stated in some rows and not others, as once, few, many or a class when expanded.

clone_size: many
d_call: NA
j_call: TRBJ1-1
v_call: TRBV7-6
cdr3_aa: CASSLAVGYDGAFF
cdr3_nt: TGTGCCAGCAGCTTAGCGGTGGGGTATGATGGAGCTTTCTTT

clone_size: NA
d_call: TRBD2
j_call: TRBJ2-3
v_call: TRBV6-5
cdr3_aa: CASSYGGGQGTDTQYF
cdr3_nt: TGTGCCAGCAGTTACGGCGGGGGGCAGGGCACAGATACGCAGTATTTT

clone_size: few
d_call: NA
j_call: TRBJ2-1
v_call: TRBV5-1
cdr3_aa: CASSRAGETYNEQFF
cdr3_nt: TGCGCCAGCAGCCGAGCGGGTGAAACCTACAATGAGCAGTTCTTC

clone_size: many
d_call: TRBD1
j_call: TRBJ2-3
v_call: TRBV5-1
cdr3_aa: CASSYTGTGGPFFTDTQYF
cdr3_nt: TGCGCCAGCAGCTACACCGGGACAGGGGGCCCATTTTTCACAGATACGCAGTATTTT

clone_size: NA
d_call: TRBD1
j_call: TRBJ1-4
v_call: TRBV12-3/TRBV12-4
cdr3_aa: CASSVPRQGDNEKLFF
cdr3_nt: TGTGCCAGCAGTGTCCCGAGACAGGGGGACAACGAAAAACTGTTTTTT

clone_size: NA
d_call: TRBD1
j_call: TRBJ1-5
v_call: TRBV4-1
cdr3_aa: CASSQHQGAGQPQHF
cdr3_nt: TGCGCCAGCAGCCAACATCAGGGGGCTGGACAGCCCCAGCATTTT

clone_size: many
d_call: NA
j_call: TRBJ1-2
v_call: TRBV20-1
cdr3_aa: CSARTSRVRDSGDGYTF
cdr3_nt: TGCAGTGCTCGAACGAGCCGCGTGAGGGATTCCGGCGATGGCTACACCTTC

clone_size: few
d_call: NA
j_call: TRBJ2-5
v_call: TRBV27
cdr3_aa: CASSFVGTRETQYF
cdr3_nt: TGTGCCAGCAGTTTTGTCGGGACGAGAGAGACCCAGTACTTC

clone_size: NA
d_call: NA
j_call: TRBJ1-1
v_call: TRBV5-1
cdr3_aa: CASSFEGRRESGAFF
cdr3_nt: TGCGCCAGCAGCTTTGAGGGACGCCGCGAGAGTGGAGCTTTCTTT

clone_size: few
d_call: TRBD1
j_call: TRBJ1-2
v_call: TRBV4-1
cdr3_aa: CASSHHWTGAGYTF
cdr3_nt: TGCGCCAGCAGCCACCATTGGACAGGGGCGGGCTACACCTTC

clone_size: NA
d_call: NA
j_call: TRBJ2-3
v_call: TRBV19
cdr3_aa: CATRPRESTDTQYF
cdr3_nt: TGTGCCACCCGGCCGAGGGAGAGCACAGATACGCAGTATTTT

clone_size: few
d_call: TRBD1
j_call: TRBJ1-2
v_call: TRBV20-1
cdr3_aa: CSARGDRGNSGYTF
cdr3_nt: TGCAGTGCAAGGGGCGACAGGGGTAACTCTGGCTACACCTTC

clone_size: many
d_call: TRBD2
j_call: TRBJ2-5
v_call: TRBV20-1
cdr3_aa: CSARDRTSGGPTGTQYF
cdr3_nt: TGCAGTGCTAGAGATCGGACTAGCGGGGGGCCGACCGGGACCCAGTACTTC

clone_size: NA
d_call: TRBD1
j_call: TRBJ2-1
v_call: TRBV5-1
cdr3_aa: CASSLDRTGFRNEQFF
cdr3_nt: TGCGCCAGCAGCTTGGATCGGACAGGGTTTCGGAATGAGCAGTTCTTC

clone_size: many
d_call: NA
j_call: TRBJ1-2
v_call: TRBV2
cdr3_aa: CASREGDGYTF
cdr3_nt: TGTGCCAGCAGAGAAGGTGATGGCTACACCTTC

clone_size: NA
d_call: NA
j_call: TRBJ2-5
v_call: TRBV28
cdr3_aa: CASSPYAGETQYF
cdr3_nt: TGTGCCAGCAGCCCCTACGCAGGGGAGACCCAGTACTTC

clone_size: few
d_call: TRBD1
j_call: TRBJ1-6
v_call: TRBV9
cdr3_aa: CASSVGTGVSPLHF
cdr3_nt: TGTGCCAGCAGCGTAGGGACAGGGGTTTCACCCCTCCACTTT

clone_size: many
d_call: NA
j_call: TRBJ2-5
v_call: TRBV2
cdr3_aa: CASSDRALGAQYF
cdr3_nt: TGTGCCAGCAGTGACAGGGCTCTTGGGGCCCAGTACTTC

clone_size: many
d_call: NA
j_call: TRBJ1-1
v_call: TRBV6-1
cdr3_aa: CASSHATVNTEAFF
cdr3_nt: TGTGCCAGCAGCCATGCGACAGTGAACACTGAAGCTTTCTTT

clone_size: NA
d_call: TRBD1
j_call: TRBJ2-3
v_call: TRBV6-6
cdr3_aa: CASSYYWDRKSTDTQYF
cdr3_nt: TGTGCCAGCAGTTACTACTGGGACAGAAAGAGCACAGATACGCAGTATTTT

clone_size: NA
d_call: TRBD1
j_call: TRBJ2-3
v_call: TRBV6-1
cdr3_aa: CASKRTGVADTQYF
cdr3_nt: TGTGCCAGCAAGCGGACAGGGGTCGCAGATACGCAGTATTTT

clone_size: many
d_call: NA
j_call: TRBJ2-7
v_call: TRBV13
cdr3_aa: CASSLFGQGNLEQYF
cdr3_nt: TGTGCCAGCAGCTTATTTGGCCAGGGGAATCTCGAGCAGTACTTC

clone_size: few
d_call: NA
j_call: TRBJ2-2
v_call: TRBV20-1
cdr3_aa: CSARDQGRGQANAGELFF
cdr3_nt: TGCAGTGCTAGAGATCAGGGGAGGGGGCAGGCCAACGCCGGGGAGCTGTTTTTT

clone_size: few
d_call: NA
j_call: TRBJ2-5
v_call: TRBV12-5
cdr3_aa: CASGFGRKETQYF
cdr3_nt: TGTGCTAGTGGTTTCGGCAGAAAAGAGACCCAGTACTTC

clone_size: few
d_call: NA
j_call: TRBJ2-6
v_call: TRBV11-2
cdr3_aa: CASSRIQGGYSGANVLTF
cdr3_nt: TGTGCCAGCAGCCGCATACAGGGAGGGTACTCTGGGGCCAACGTCCTGACTTTC

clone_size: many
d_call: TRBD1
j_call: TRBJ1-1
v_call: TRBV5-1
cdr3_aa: CASSLRQGTNTEAFF
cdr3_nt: TGCGCCAGCAGCCTCCGACAGGGGACGAACACTGAAGCTTTCTTT

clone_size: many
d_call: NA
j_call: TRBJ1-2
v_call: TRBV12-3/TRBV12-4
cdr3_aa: CASSTQGGPYGYTF
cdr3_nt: TGTGCCAGCAGTACACAGGGAGGTCCCTATGGCTACACCTTC

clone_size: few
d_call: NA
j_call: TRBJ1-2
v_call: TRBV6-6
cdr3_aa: CASSYWGTGAGYTF
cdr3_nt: TGTGCCAGCAGTTACTGGGGGACGGGGGCTGGCTACACCTTC

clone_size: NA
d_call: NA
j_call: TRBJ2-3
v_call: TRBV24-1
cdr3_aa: CATSDSARQTYTQYF
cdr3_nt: TGTGCCACCAGTGATTCGGCCCGGCAGACGTATACGCAGTATTTT

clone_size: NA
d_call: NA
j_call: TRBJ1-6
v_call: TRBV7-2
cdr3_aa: CASRPRNGDSPLHF
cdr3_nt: TGTGCCAGCAGGCCACGGAATGGGGATTCACCCCTCCACTTT

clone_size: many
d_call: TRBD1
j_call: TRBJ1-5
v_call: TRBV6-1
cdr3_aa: CASSSQGAGRLSNQPQHF
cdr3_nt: TGTGCCAGCAGCTCACAGGGGGCGGGGCGCTTAAGCAATCAGCCCCAGCATTTT

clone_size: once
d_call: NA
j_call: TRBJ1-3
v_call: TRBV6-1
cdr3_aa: CASSQGTPNGNTIYF
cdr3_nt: TGTGCCAGCAGCCAGGGGACTCCGAATGGAAACACCATATATTTT

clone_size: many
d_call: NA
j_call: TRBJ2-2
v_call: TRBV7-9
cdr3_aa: CASSHPFGANTGELFF
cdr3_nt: TGTGCCAGCAGCCACCCGTTCGGGGCGAACACCGGGGAGCTGTTTTTT

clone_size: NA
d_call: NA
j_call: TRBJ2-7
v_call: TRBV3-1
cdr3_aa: CASSQQGSGQQTYEQYF
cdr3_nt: TGTGCCAGCAGCCAACAGGGGTCGGGCCAGCAAACCTACGAGCAGTACTTC

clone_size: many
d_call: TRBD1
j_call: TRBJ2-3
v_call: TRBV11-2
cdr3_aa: CASSWGQGAGDTQYF
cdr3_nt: TGTGCCAGCAGCTGGGGACAGGGGGCGGGAGATACGCAGTATTTT

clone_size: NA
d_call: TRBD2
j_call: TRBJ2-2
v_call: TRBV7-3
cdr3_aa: CASSSLTGGPPTGELFF
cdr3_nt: TGTGCCAGCAGCTCACTAACGGGGGGGCCTCCCACCGGGGAGCTGTTTTTT

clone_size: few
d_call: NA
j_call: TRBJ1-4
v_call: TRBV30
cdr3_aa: CAWGPRQNEKLFF
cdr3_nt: TGTGCCTGGGGGCCGCGGCAGAATGAAAAACTGTTTTTT

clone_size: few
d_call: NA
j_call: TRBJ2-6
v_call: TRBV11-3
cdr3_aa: CASSPSFGSGANVLTF
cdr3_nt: TGTGCCAGCAGCCCCTCTTTTGGGTCTGGGGCCAACGTCCTGACTTTC

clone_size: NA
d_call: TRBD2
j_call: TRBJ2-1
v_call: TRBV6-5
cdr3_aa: CASSYRRASGGEGNEQFF
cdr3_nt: TGTGCCAGCAGTTATCGGCGGGCTAGCGGGGGGGAGGGCAATGAGCAGTTCTTC

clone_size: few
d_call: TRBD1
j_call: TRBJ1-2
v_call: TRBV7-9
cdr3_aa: CASSPGTGGVSAGYTF
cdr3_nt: TGTGCCAGCAGCCCCGGGACAGGGGGCGTTTCTGCTGGCTACACCTTC

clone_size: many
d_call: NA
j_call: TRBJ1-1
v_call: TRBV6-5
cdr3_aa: CASSYSSGWGVNTEAFF
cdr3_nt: TGTGCCAGCAGTTACTCGAGTGGGTGGGGGGTGAACACTGAAGCTTTCTTT

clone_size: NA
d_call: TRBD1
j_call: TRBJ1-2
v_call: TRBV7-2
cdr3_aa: CASSSRTGGRGYGYTF
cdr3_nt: TGTGCCAGCAGCTCCAGGACAGGGGGTCGAGGGTATGGCTACACCTTC

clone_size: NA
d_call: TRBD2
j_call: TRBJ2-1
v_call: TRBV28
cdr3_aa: CASSSGLAGGRFTDEQFF
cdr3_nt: TGTGCCAGCAGCTCAGGACTAGCGGGAGGGCGCTTTACAGATGAGCAGTTCTTC

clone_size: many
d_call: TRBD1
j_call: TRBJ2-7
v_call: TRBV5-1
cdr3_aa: CASSHRDRVTYEQYF
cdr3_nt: TGCGCCAGCAGCCACCGGGACAGAGTTACCTACGAGCAGTACTTC

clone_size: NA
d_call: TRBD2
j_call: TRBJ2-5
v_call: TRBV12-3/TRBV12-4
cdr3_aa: CVSSLGLAGGRETQYF
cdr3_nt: TGTGTCAGCAGCCTGGGACTAGCGGGGGGCAGGGAGACCCAGTACTTC